One and the same sample provided the 7 T cell receptor beta chains below, sequenced in a study of glioma-infiltrating T cells. Using RNA template, CDR3s of TCR alpha and beta were amplified with iRepertoire arm-PCR. TCRdb recomputed calls from the multiplex PCR reads with MiXCR, one row per CDR3 protein. Of over 15,000 distinct CDR3 sequences in the sample, roughly 50% were seen once. Sequences were obtained from glioma tissue, nonneoplastic brain tissue, or PBMCs (not recorded which). The receptors were gathered from a human donor with low-grade glioma or glioblastoma, undergoing nonglioma brain surgery, or in good health (not recorded which).

This clonotype is medium-sized within its sample. The V call is TRBV6-2 or TRBV6-3, the J call TRBJ1-1; 7 bases agree with TRBD1. CDR1 MNHEY and CDR2 SVGEGT come from the germline V gene. V gave up 10 bases and J gave up 5 bases; unmatched junction bases: 7. The CDR3 sequence is 12 residues long. For the CDR3, the DNA is TGTGCCACCATAACAGGGGTAACTGAAGCTTTCTTT. Translation: CATITGVTEAFF.

The gene calls are TRBV27 and TRBJ1-1; D possibly corresponds to TRBD1 (6 bases). V lost 5 bases and J lost 1, with 11 bases in between. Germline assignment: CDR1 MNHEY and CDR2 SMNVEV (reference sequence). The CDR3 totals 14 residues. The CDR3 sequence is CASSRKQGNTEAFF. The CDR3, as DNA: TGTGCCAGCAGTCGAAAACAGGGGAACACTGAAGCTTTCTTT.

This clonotype counts as medium-sized (0.01 to 0.1%). The DNA of the CDR3 is TGTGCCAGCAGCTTAGGCGCAGGGGTGAACACTGAAGCTTTCTTT. It translates to CASSLGAGVNTEAFF. The chain couples TRBV7-9 to TRBJ1-1; possible D gene TRBD1, 6 bases. V was pared by 1 base and J by 0 bases, with 9 bases between. Germline V gene lookup returns CDR1 SEHNR and CDR2 FQNEAQ (reference sequence). This CDR3 contains 15 residues.

Turning to this clonotype: One base away lies a much larger clone, so this may be a sequencing read error. The V gene is TRBV7-3, the J gene TRBJ2-3; maybe TRBD1 (6 bases). The CDR3 extends over 15 amino acids. CDR1 is SGHTA and CDR2 is FQGTGA in the germline V gene. The V and J ends lost 5 bases and 4 bases respectively, with 16 bases between them. The CDR3 DNA is TGTGCCAGCAGCCCCCAGGGGATCCTCGCAGATACGCAGTATTTT. It encodes CASSPQGILADTQYF.

J is TRBJ2-5 and V is TRBV6-1, with 7 bases lining up with TRBD2. Germline loops: CDR1 MNHNS, CDR2 SASEGT. This CDR3 is built from 15 residues. V lost 6 bases to trimming and J lost 7 bases; unmatched junction nucleotides: 14. CDR3 in amino acids: CASSSTSAGRGTQYF. As DNA, the CDR3 is TGTGCCAGCAGCTCCACTAGCGCGGGACGAGGGACCCAGTACTTC.

V usage is TRBV6-5 and J usage is TRBJ1-2; D not resolved. The V gene's germline CDR1 is MNHEY and CDR2 SVGAGI. This CDR3 comprises 14 residues. V lost 2 bases and J 6 bases, leaving 13 bases between the germline ends. The CDR3 here is CASSYPLNSDGYTF. CDR3 nucleotide sequence: TGTGCCAGCAGTTACCCGCTGAACAGTGATGGCTACACCTTC.

CDR3 bases: TGTGCCAGCAGCCAAGGGAGACAGGGGAACACTGAAGCTTTCTTT. Protein: CASSQGRQGNTEAFF. V is TRBV3-1 and J is TRBJ1-1; 7 bases align to TRBD1. J gave up 1 base and V 1 base, and 3 bases lay outside the gene matches. Germline lookup yields CDR1 LGHDT and CDR2 YNNKEL (reference sequence). The length of the CDR3 is 15 residues.